The T cell receptor (beta chain) under discussion was sequenced for a study of neurological immune-mediated disorders. The study's findings and limits: No CDR3 amino acid sequences were shared by expanded clones across subjects, suggesting private repertoires in all groups.

Regarding time point: longitudinal time-point 2. Unsorted libraries were prepared from 2 million PBMCs held at -80 C. By 5'RACE with 10-nucleotide random UMIs, the cDNA was made. MiXCR, run by TCRdb on the 5' RACE reads, gives a single entry per CDR3 protein. The table lists roughly 98,000 distinct CDR3 sequences, less than 15% of them singletons, with approximately 5% in the top ten. This clonotype was found many times. Its antigen is unidentified. The sequence derives from a female donor with HTLV-1-associated myelopathy (HAM/TSP). Sequenced material: PBMCs.

The CDR3 sequence: CASRGMYQETQYF. CDR3 bases: TGTGCCAGCAGAGGGATGTACCAAGAGACCCAGTACTTC. This sequence joins TRBV6-6 and TRBJ2-5; D gene unclear. Germline V gene data show CDR1 as MNHNY and CDR2 as SVGAGI (reference sequence). CDR3 length: 13 residues. The V gene lost 6 bases and the J gene lost 0 bases, with 8 bases spanning the gap.